This TCR beta chain comes out of a study of shared clonotypes between healthy human individuals. Study-wide background: Per donor, CD8 memory used one plate, CD8 naive used two, CD4 memory used three and CD4 naive used three. Study-wide points: Between a handful of donors, naive CD4 clonotypes were shared at a level of around 4.8%. Generation probabilities of non-shared clonotypes were lower (relative to those shared by all four donors). Naive subsets tended to show greater estimated richness than memory subsets.

V was shortened by 0 bases and J by 0 bases, with 13 bases between the two germline ends. The CDR3 spans 17 residues. CDR1 is SGHRS and CDR2 is YFSETQ in the germline V gene. Clones were read by immunoSEQ multiplex PCR, and TCRdb kept only the in-frame ones, dropping some. Of about 2,500,000 clones listed, roughly 92% are singletons. This clone was detected once. Its cognate antigen is unknown. Sequencing was done on a sample of naive CD4+ T cells sorted from blood. Noted subset: CD45RA+ positively selected. The J gene is TRBJ1-3, the V gene TRBV5-1, with a tentative D call TRBD1 (6 bases). This TCR was sampled from a man between 18 and 29 years old in good health. DNA of the CDR3: TGCGCCAGCAGCTTGGGGGCACAGGGTCCCTCTGGAAACACCATATATTTT. Its translation: CASSLGAQGPSGNTIYF.